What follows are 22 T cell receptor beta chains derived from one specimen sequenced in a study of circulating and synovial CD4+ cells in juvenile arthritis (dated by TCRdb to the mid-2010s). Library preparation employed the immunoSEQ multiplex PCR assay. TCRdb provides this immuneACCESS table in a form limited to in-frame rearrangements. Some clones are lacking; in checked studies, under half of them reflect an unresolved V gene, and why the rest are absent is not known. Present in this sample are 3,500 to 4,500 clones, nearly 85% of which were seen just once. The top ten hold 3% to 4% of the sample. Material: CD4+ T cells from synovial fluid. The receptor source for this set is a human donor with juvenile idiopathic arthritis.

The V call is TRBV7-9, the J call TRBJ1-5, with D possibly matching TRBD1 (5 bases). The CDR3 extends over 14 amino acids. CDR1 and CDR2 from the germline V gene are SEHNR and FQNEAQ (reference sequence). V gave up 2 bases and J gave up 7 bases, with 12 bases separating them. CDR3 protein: CASSLQGFGQPQHF. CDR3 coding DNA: TGTGCCAGCAGCTTACAGGGTTTTGGACAGCCCCAGCATTTT.

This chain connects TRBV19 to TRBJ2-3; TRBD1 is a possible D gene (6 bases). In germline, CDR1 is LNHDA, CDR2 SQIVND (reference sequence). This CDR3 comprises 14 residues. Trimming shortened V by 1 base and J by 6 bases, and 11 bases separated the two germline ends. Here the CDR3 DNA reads TGTGCCAGTAGTATAGTTAGCGACAGGGATACGCAGTATTTT. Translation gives CASSIVSDRDTQYF.

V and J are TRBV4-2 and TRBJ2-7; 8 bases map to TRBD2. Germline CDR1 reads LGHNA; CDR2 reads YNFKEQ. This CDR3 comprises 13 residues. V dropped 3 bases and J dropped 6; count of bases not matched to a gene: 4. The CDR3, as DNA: TGTGCCAGCAGCCAGCGGGAGGATCCCGAGCAGTACTTC. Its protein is CASSQREDPEQYF.

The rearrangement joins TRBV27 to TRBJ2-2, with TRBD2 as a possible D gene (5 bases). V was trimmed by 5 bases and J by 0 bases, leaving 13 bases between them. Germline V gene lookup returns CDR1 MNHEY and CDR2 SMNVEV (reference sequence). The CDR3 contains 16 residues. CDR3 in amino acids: CASSIARVPNTGELFF. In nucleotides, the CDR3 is TGTGCCAGCAGTATCGCGCGGGTCCCGAACACCGGGGAGCTGTTTTTT.

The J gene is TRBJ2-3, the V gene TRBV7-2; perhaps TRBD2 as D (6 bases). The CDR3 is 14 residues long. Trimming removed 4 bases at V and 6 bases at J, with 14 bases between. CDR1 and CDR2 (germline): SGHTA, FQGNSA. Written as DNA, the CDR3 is TGTGCCAGCAGCTACCATGGCGGGGTGGATACGCAGTATTTT. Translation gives CASSYHGGVDTQYF.

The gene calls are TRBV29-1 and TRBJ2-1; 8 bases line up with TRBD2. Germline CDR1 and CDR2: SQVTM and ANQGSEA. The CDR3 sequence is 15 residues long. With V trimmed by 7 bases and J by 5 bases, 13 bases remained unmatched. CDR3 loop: CSAPRSGGANNEQFF. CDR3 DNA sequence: TGCAGCGCCCCCAGGAGCGGGGGCGCCAACAATGAGCAGTTCTTC.

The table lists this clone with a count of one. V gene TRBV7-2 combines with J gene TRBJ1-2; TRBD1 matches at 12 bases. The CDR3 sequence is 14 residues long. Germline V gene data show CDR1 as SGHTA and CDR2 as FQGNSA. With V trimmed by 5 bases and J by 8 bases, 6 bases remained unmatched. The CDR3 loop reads CASSPQGTGGGYTF. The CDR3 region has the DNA TGTGCCAGCAGCCCCCAGGGGACAGGGGGCGGCTACACCTTC.

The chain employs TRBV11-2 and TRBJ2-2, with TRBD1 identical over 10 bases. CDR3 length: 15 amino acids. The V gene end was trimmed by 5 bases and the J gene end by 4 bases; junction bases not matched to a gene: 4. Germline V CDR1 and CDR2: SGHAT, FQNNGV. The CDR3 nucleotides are TGTGCCAGCAGCCGGGACAGGGGAGGCACCGGGGAGCTGTTTTTT. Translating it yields CASSRDRGGTGELFF.

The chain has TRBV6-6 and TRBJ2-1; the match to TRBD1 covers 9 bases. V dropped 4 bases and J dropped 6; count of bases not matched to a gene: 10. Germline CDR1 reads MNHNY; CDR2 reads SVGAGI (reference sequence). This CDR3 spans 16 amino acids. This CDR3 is CASSSPGTGKTNEQFF. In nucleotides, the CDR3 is TGTGCCAGCAGTTCGCCGGGGACAGGGAAGACCAATGAGCAGTTCTTC.

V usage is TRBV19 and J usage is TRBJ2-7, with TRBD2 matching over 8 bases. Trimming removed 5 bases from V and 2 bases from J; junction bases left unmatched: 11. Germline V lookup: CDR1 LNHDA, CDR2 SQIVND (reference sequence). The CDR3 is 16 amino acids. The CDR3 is CASSASGTSWAYEQYF. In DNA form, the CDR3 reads TGTGCCAGTAGTGCGTCCGGGACTAGTTGGGCCTACGAGCAGTACTTC.

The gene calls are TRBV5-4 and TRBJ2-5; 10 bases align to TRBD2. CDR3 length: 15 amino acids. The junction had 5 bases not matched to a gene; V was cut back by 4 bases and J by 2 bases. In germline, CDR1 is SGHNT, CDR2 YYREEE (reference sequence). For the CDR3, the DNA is TGTGCCAGCAGCGGCATTAGCGGGGGGCAAGAGACCCAGTACTTC. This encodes CASSGISGGQETQYF.

CDR3 loop: CASSSHPDSRGLWVNQPQHF. In DNA, the CDR3 is TGTGCCAGCAGCTCCCACCCGGACAGTCGTGGGTTGTGGGTCAATCAGCCCCAGCATTTT. This chain connects TRBV27 to TRBJ1-5; weak D call: TRBD1 (6 bases). This CDR3 contains 20 residues. The V and J ends lost 6 bases and 3 bases respectively, with 30 bases between them. Germline CDR1 and CDR2: MNHEY and SMNVEV (reference sequence).

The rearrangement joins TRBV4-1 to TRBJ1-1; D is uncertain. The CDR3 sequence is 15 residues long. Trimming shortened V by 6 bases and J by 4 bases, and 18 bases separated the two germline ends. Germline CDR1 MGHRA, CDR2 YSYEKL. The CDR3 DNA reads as TGCGCCAGCAGGATACTAGGCACGCTCACCACTGAAGCTTTCTTT. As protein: CASRILGTLTTEAFF.

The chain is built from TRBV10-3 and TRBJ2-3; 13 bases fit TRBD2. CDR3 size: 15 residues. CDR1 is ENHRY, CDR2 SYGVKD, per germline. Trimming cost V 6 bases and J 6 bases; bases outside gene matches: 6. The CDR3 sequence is CAISGLAGVGDTQYF. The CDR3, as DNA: TGTGCCATCAGCGGACTAGCGGGGGTCGGGGATACGCAGTATTTT.

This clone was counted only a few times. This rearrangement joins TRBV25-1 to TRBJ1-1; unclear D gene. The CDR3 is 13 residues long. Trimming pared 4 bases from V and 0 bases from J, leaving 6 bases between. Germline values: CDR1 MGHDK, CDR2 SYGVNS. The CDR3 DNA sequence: TGTGCCAGCAGTGTACGAGTGAACACTGAAGCTTTCTTT. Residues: CASSVRVNTEAFF.

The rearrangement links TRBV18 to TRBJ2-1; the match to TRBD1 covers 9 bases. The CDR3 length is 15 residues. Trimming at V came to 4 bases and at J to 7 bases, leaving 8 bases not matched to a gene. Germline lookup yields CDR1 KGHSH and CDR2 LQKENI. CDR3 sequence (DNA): TGTGCCAGCTCACAGGGACAGGGCGTGGTTAATGAGCAGTTCTTC. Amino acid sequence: CASSQGQGVVNEQFF.

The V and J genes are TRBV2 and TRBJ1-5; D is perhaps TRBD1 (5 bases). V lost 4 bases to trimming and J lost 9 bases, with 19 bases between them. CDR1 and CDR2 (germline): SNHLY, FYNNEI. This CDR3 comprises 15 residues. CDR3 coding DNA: TGTGCCAGCAGTGGGTCTGACAGCCGAAGAGGGCCCCAGCATTTT. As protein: CASSGSDSRRGPQHF.

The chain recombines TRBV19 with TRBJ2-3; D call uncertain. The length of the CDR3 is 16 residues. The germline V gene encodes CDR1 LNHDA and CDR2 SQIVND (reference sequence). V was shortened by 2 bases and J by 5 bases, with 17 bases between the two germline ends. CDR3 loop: CASSIFPGTAKDTQYF. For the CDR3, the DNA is TGTGCCAGTAGTATATTTCCGGGTACGGCCAAAGATACGCAGTATTTT.

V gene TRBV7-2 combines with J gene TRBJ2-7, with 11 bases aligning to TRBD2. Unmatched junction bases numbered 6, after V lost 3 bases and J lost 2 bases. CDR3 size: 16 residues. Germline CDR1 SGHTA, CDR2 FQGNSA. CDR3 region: CASSLSATSGAYEQYF. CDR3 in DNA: TGTGCCAGCAGCTTGTCCGCGACTAGCGGGGCCTACGAGCAGTACTTC.

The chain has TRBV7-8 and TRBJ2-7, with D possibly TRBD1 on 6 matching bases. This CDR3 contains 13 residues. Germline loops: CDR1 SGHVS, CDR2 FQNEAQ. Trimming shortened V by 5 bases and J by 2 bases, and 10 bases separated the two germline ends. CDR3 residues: CASSQGHPYEQYF. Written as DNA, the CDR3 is TGTGCCAGCAGCCAGGGACACCCCTACGAGCAGTACTTC.

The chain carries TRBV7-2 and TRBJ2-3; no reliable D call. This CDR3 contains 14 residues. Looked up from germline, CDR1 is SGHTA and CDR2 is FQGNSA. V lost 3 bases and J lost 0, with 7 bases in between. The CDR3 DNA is TGTGCCAGCAGCTTCGCGGCTAGCACAGATACGCAGTATTTT. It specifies CASSFAASTDTQYF.

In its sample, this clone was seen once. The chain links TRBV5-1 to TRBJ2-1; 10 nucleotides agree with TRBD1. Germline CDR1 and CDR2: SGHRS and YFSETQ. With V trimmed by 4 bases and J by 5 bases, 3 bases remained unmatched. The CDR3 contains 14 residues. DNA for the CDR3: TGCGCCAGCAGCACGGGACAGGGGCACAATGAGCAGTTCTTC. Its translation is CASSTGQGHNEQFF.